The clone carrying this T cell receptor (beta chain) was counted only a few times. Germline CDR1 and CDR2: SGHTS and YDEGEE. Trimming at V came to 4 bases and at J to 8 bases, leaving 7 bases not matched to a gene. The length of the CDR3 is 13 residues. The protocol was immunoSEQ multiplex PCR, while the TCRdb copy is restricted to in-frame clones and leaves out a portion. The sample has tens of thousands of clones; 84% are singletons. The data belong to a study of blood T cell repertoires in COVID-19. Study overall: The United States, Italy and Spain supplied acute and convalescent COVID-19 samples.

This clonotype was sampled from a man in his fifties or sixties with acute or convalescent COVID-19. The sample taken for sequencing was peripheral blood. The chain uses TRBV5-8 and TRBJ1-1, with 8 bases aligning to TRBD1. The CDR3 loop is CASSLTGAQEAFF. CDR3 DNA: TGTGCCAGCAGCCTGACAGGGGCCCAGGAAGCTTTCTTT. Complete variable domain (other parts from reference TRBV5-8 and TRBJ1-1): EAGVTQSPTHLIKTRGQQATLRCSPISGHTSVYWYQQALGLGLQFLLWYDEGEERNRGNFPPRFSGRQFPNYSSELNVNALELEDSALYLCASSLTGAQEAFFGQGTRLTVV.